The rows below give T cell receptor beta chains drawn from one sample of a study of cytomegalovirus exposure and HLA in healthy donors. Sequenced by immunoSEQ multiplex PCR; TCRdb stores in-frame clones only, minus some. The sample includes some 96,000 clones, 50% to 80% seen only once; the top ten take roughly 3%. The sample taken for sequencing was PBMCs. The receptors were sampled from a man in his sixties in good health and CMV-seronegative. The CDR3 runs from the conserved cysteine through the conserved F or W. The D gene is left open where the match is weak. Size values are once, few and many counts, or a class for expanded clones, and some rows have none.

d_call: NA
j_call: TRBJ2-6
clone_size: NA
v_call: TRBV6-1
cdr3_aa: CASSAIFSPFSGANVLTF
cdr3_nt: TGTGCCAGCAGTGCTATCTTTTCTCCCTTCTCTGGGGCCAACGTCCTGACTTTC

d_call: TRBD2
j_call: TRBJ2-1
clone_size: NA
v_call: TRBV7-3
cdr3_aa: CASAGTGGSSYNEQFF
cdr3_nt: TGTGCCAGCGCCGGAACAGGCGGGAGCTCCTACAATGAGCAGTTCTTC

d_call: TRBD2
j_call: TRBJ2-1
clone_size: NA
v_call: TRBV15
cdr3_aa: CATSRDASGGGNEQFF
cdr3_nt: TGTGCCACCAGCAGAGATGCTAGCGGGGGGGGCAATGAGCAGTTCTTC

d_call: TRBD1
j_call: TRBJ2-3
clone_size: NA
v_call: TRBV12-5
cdr3_aa: CASGLVTGEYF
cdr3_nt: TGTGCTAGTGGTTTGGTAACAGGGGAGTATTTT

d_call: TRBD2
j_call: TRBJ2-7
clone_size: NA
v_call: TRBV11-1
cdr3_aa: CASNLGLAGYEQYF
cdr3_nt: TGTGCCAGCAACCTCGGACTAGCGGGCTACGAGCAGTACTTC

d_call: NA
j_call: TRBJ2-2
clone_size: NA
v_call: TRBV23-1
cdr3_aa: CASTSADSSGPTGELFF
cdr3_nt: TGCGCCAGCACCTCAGCCGATTCGAGCGGACCCACCGGGGAGCTGTTTTTT

d_call: NA
j_call: TRBJ2-7
clone_size: NA
v_call: TRBV11-2
cdr3_aa: CASSLLAVSYEQYF
cdr3_nt: TGTGCCAGCAGCTTATTAGCTGTCTCCTACGAGCAGTACTTC

d_call: NA
j_call: TRBJ1-5
clone_size: NA
v_call: TRBV5-1
cdr3_aa: CASSPGDLGQPQHF
cdr3_nt: TGCGCCAGCAGCCCAGGGGATCTCGGTCAGCCCCAGCATTTT

d_call: NA
j_call: TRBJ2-7
clone_size: NA
v_call: TRBV14
cdr3_aa: CASSTPWSYEQYF
cdr3_nt: TGTGCCAGCAGTACTCCCTGGTCCTACGAGCAGTACTTC

d_call: NA
j_call: TRBJ2-3
clone_size: NA
v_call: TRBV7-6
cdr3_aa: CASSSRGTDTQYF
cdr3_nt: TGTGCCAGCAGCTCCCGGGGTACAGATACGCAGTATTTT

d_call: NA
j_call: TRBJ1-6
clone_size: few
v_call: TRBV6-5
cdr3_aa: CASRVGHLRSPLHF
cdr3_nt: TGTGCCAGCAGAGTGGGACACCTGCGGTCACCCCTCCACTTT

d_call: NA
j_call: TRBJ1-1
clone_size: NA
v_call: TRBV14
cdr3_aa: CASSQDRGTEGTEAFF
cdr3_nt: TGTGCCAGCAGCCAAGATCGGGGAACTGAAGGCACTGAAGCTTTCTTT

d_call: NA
j_call: TRBJ1-2
clone_size: NA
v_call: TRBV27
cdr3_aa: CASSSPGVYGYTF
cdr3_nt: TGTGCCAGCAGCTCCCCCGGGGTCTATGGCTACACCTTC

d_call: NA
j_call: TRBJ2-1
clone_size: few
v_call: TRBV27
cdr3_aa: CASSLGDKHNEQFF
cdr3_nt: TGTGCCAGCAGTTTAGGGGACAAGCACAATGAGCAGTTCTTC

d_call: TRBD1
j_call: TRBJ1-5
clone_size: few
v_call: TRBV27
cdr3_aa: CASSKLGQGAYQPQHF
cdr3_nt: TGTGCCAGCAGTAAACTAGGACAGGGGGCTTACCAGCCCCAGCATTTT

d_call: NA
j_call: TRBJ2-7
clone_size: NA
v_call: TRBV28
cdr3_aa: CASNEMLARTYEQYF
cdr3_nt: TGTGCCAGCAACGAAATGCTAGCGCGCACCTACGAGCAGTACTTC

d_call: NA
j_call: TRBJ2-7
clone_size: few
v_call: TRBV21-1
cdr3_aa: CASSPSGDYEQYF
cdr3_nt: TGTGCCAGCAGCCCCAGCGGGGACTACGAGCAGTACTTC

d_call: TRBD2
j_call: TRBJ2-2
clone_size: NA
v_call: TRBV6-1
cdr3_aa: CASRAGLAGTGELFF
cdr3_nt: TGTGCCAGCAGGGCGGGACTAGCGGGAACCGGGGAGCTGTTTTTT

d_call: NA
j_call: TRBJ1-1
clone_size: few
v_call: TRBV5-6
cdr3_aa: CASSVGAQNTEAFF
cdr3_nt: TGTGCCAGCAGCGTGGGGGCTCAGAACACTGAAGCTTTCTTT

d_call: TRBD1
j_call: TRBJ1-6
clone_size: NA
v_call: TRBV6-4
cdr3_aa: CASSTDRGDSPLHF
cdr3_nt: TGTGCCAGCAGTACAGACAGGGGGGATTCACCCCTCCACTTT

d_call: NA
j_call: TRBJ1-5
clone_size: few
v_call: TRBV6-5
cdr3_aa: CASSGIDSRNQPQHF
cdr3_nt: TGTGCCAGCAGTGGGATAGACAGTCGCAATCAGCCCCAGCATTTT

d_call: NA
j_call: TRBJ1-1
clone_size: NA
v_call: TRBV11-2
cdr3_aa: CASSLAQGRAEAFF
cdr3_nt: TGTGCCAGCAGCTTAGCCCAGGGGAGGGCTGAAGCTTTCTTT

d_call: NA
j_call: TRBJ2-3
clone_size: NA
v_call: TRBV5-1
cdr3_aa: CASSFTLPSSDTQYF
cdr3_nt: TGCGCCAGCAGCTTCACCCTCCCTAGTTCAGATACGCAGTATTTT

d_call: TRBD2
j_call: TRBJ2-1
clone_size: NA
v_call: TRBV2
cdr3_aa: CASSFLAGVGNEQFF
cdr3_nt: TGTGCCAGCAGTTTTCTAGCGGGAGTAGGGAATGAGCAGTTCTTC

d_call: NA
j_call: TRBJ1-1
clone_size: NA
v_call: TRBV6-5
cdr3_aa: CASSYMTTNTEAFF
cdr3_nt: TGTGCCAGCAGTTACATGACAACCAACACTGAAGCTTTCTTT

d_call: TRBD1
j_call: TRBJ1-6
clone_size: few
v_call: TRBV15
cdr3_aa: CATSTGQGNNSPLHF
cdr3_nt: TGTGCCACCAGCACCGGACAGGGGAATAATTCACCCCTCCACTTT

d_call: NA
j_call: TRBJ1-2
clone_size: NA
v_call: TRBV7-9
cdr3_aa: CSSSAGQYGYTF
cdr3_nt: TGTTCCAGCAGCGCAGGACAGTATGGCTACACCTTC

d_call: NA
j_call: TRBJ1-2
clone_size: NA
v_call: TRBV30
cdr3_aa: CAWTGSPIQGYGYTF
cdr3_nt: TGTGCCTGGACCGGTTCCCCAATACAGGGCTATGGCTACACCTTC

d_call: TRBD2
j_call: TRBJ2-3
clone_size: NA
v_call: TRBV5-1
cdr3_aa: CASSFGLAKDTQYF
cdr3_nt: TGCGCCAGCAGCTTCGGACTAGCGAAGGATACGCAGTATTTT

d_call: NA
j_call: TRBJ2-3
clone_size: NA
v_call: TRBV5-6
cdr3_aa: CASRLVREAPRGTQYF
cdr3_nt: TGTGCCAGCAGACTTGTCCGGGAAGCGCCCAGGGGTACGCAGTATTTT

d_call: NA
j_call: TRBJ2-7
clone_size: once
v_call: TRBV28
cdr3_aa: CASSFLWEYEQYF
cdr3_nt: TGTGCCAGCAGTTTCCTCTGGGAGTACGAGCAGTACTTC

d_call: TRBD2
j_call: TRBJ2-7
clone_size: many
v_call: TRBV4-2
cdr3_aa: CASSQSPSGDYYSYEQYF
cdr3_nt: TGTGCCAGCAGCCAAAGTCCTAGCGGGGATTACTACTCCTACGAGCAGTACTTC

d_call: TRBD1
j_call: TRBJ1-1
clone_size: NA
v_call: TRBV19
cdr3_aa: CASSAHRGNTEAFF
cdr3_nt: TGTGCCAGTAGTGCCCACAGGGGGAACACTGAAGCTTTCTTT

d_call: NA
j_call: TRBJ2-1
clone_size: NA
v_call: TRBV21-1
cdr3_aa: CASSLIRMTEYGKSYNEQFF
cdr3_nt: TGTGCCAGCAGCCTTATAAGGATGACAGAATATGGAAAATCCTACAATGAGCAGTTCTTC

d_call: NA
j_call: TRBJ2-3
clone_size: NA
v_call: TRBV6-5
cdr3_aa: CASSYGDTQYF
cdr3_nt: TGTGCCAGCAGTTACGGCGATACGCAGTATTTT

d_call: NA
j_call: TRBJ1-6
clone_size: NA
v_call: TRBV14
cdr3_aa: CASSARQNSPLHF
cdr3_nt: TGTGCCAGCAGCGCCCGACAGAATTCACCCCTCCACTTT

d_call: NA
j_call: TRBJ2-2
clone_size: NA
v_call: TRBV2
cdr3_aa: CASSETPMNTGELFF
cdr3_nt: TGTGCCAGCAGTGAGACACCCATGAACACCGGGGAGCTGTTTTTT

d_call: TRBD1
j_call: TRBJ2-7
clone_size: NA
v_call: TRBV6-1
cdr3_aa: CATMTGGSYEQYF
cdr3_nt: TGTGCCACTATGACAGGGGGCTCCTACGAGCAGTACTTC

d_call: TRBD2
j_call: TRBJ2-1
clone_size: NA
v_call: TRBV7-2
cdr3_aa: CASSPRFSGYNNEQFF
cdr3_nt: TGTGCCAGCAGCCCCCGGTTTAGCGGGTATAACAATGAGCAGTTCTTC

d_call: NA
j_call: TRBJ1-1
clone_size: NA
v_call: TRBV7-9
cdr3_aa: CASSFLGGQAFF
cdr3_nt: TGTGCCAGCAGCTTTCTCGGGGGGCAAGCTTTCTTT

d_call: NA
j_call: TRBJ2-7
clone_size: NA
v_call: TRBV12-2
cdr3_aa: CASRLGFRTESSYEQYF
cdr3_nt: TGTGCAAGTCGCTTAGGGTTCAGGACAGAGAGCTCCTACGAGCAGTACTTC

d_call: TRBD2
j_call: TRBJ2-7
clone_size: NA
v_call: TRBV27
cdr3_aa: CASSLHGSGMAYEQYF
cdr3_nt: TGTGCCAGCAGTTTACACGGTAGCGGGATGGCCTACGAGCAGTACTTC

d_call: TRBD1
j_call: TRBJ1-2
clone_size: few
v_call: TRBV19
cdr3_aa: CASTPWTGQLADGYTF
cdr3_nt: TGTGCCAGTACCCCCTGGACAGGTCAACTCGCGGATGGCTACACCTTC

d_call: NA
j_call: TRBJ2-7
clone_size: NA
v_call: TRBV5-1
cdr3_aa: CASSFLPIGTISYEQYF
cdr3_nt: TGCGCCAGCAGCTTCTTACCAATCGGGACAATCTCTTACGAGCAGTACTTC

d_call: TRBD1
j_call: TRBJ2-7
clone_size: NA
v_call: TRBV28
cdr3_aa: CASSSRGTAAYEQYF
cdr3_nt: TGTGCCAGCAGTTCCAGGGGGACAGCAGCCTACGAGCAGTACTTC

d_call: NA
j_call: TRBJ2-5
clone_size: NA
v_call: TRBV2
cdr3_aa: CASNPDQETQYF
cdr3_nt: TGTGCCAGCAACCCGGACCAAGAGACCCAGTACTTC

d_call: TRBD2
j_call: TRBJ2-1
clone_size: NA
v_call: TRBV5-1
cdr3_aa: CASTTSGIYNEQFF
cdr3_nt: TGCGCCAGCACGACTAGCGGGATTTACAATGAGCAGTTCTTC

d_call: TRBD1
j_call: TRBJ2-1
clone_size: NA
v_call: TRBV15
cdr3_aa: CATSREDRDYNEQFF
cdr3_nt: TGTGCCACCAGCAGAGAGGACAGGGACTACAATGAGCAGTTCTTC

d_call: NA
j_call: TRBJ2-2
clone_size: few
v_call: TRBV18
cdr3_aa: CASFGQMNTGELFF
cdr3_nt: TGTGCCAGCTTCGGACAGATGAACACCGGGGAGCTGTTTTTT

d_call: NA
j_call: TRBJ2-2
clone_size: NA
v_call: TRBV5-4
cdr3_aa: CASSMWGQILDTGELFF
cdr3_nt: TGTGCCAGCAGCATGTGGGGGCAGATCTTAGACACCGGGGAGCTGTTTTTT

d_call: NA
j_call: TRBJ2-1
clone_size: NA
v_call: TRBV19
cdr3_aa: CASSIGTYNEQFF
cdr3_nt: TGTGCCAGTAGTATCGGGACCTACAATGAGCAGTTCTTC

d_call: NA
j_call: TRBJ1-5
clone_size: NA
v_call: TRBV6-1
cdr3_aa: CASSEQKGSNQPQHF
cdr3_nt: TGTGCCAGCAGTGAACAGAAGGGGAGCAATCAGCCCCAGCATTTT

d_call: TRBD2
j_call: TRBJ2-7
clone_size: few
v_call: TRBV19
cdr3_aa: CASRLSSGGPEQYF
cdr3_nt: TGTGCCAGTAGGTTATCTAGCGGGGGCCCCGAGCAGTACTTC

d_call: NA
j_call: TRBJ1-4
clone_size: NA
v_call: TRBV6-1
cdr3_aa: CASRALGGRGEKLFF
cdr3_nt: TGTGCCAGCAGGGCCTTGGGGGGGCGGGGTGAAAAACTGTTTTTT

d_call: NA
j_call: TRBJ1-2
clone_size: few
v_call: TRBV6-6
cdr3_aa: CASSYSKRDNYGYTF
cdr3_nt: TGTGCCAGCAGTTACTCGAAACGGGATAACTATGGCTACACCTTC

d_call: NA
j_call: TRBJ1-1
clone_size: NA
v_call: TRBV5-1
cdr3_aa: CASSLLGQNTEAFF
cdr3_nt: TGCGCCAGCAGCTTGTTGGGACAGAACACTGAAGCTTTCTTT

d_call: TRBD2
j_call: TRBJ2-3
clone_size: NA
v_call: TRBV7-2
cdr3_aa: CASSSKTSTGGTQYF
cdr3_nt: TGTGCCAGCAGCTCCAAGACTAGCACGGGCGGTACGCAGTATTTT

d_call: NA
j_call: TRBJ2-1
clone_size: NA
v_call: TRBV2
cdr3_aa: CASSEQTNEQFF
cdr3_nt: TGTGCCAGCAGTGAACAGACAAATGAGCAGTTCTTC

d_call: NA
j_call: TRBJ1-2
clone_size: NA
v_call: TRBV6-6
cdr3_aa: CASSSEGRNGYTF
cdr3_nt: TGTGCCAGCAGTTCCGAAGGGAGGAATGGCTACACCTTC

d_call: NA
j_call: TRBJ1-1
clone_size: few
v_call: TRBV6-5
cdr3_aa: CASSKPGHGNTEAFF
cdr3_nt: TGTGCCAGCAGTAAACCGGGACACGGGAACACTGAAGCTTTCTTT